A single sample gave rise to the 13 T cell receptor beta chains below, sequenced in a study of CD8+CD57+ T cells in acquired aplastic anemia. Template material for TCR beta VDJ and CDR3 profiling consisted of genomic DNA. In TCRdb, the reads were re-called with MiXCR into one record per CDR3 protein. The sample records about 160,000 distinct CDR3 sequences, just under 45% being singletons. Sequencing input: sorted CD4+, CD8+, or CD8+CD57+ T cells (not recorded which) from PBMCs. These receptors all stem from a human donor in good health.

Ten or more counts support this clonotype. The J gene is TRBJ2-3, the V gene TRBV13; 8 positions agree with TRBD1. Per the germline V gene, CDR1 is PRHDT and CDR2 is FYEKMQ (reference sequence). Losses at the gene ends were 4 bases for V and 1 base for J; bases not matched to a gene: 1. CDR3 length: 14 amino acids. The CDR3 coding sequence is TGTGCCAGCAGCTCGGGACAGGGCACAGATACGCAGTATTTT. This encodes CASSSGQGTDTQYF.

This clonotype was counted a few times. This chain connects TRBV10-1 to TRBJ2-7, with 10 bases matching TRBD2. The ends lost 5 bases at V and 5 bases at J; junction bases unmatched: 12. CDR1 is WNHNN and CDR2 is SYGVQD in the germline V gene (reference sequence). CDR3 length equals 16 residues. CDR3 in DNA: TGCGCCAGCAGTCAAACGAACAGCGGGAGGGCCCACGAGCAGTACTTC. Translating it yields CASSQTNSGRAHEQYF.

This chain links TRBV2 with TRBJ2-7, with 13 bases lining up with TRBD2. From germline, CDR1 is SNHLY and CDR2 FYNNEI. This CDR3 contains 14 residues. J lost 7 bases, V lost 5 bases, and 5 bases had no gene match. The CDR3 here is CASSWTSGRGEQYF. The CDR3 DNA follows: TGTGCCAGCAGTTGGACTAGCGGGAGAGGTGAGCAGTACTTC.

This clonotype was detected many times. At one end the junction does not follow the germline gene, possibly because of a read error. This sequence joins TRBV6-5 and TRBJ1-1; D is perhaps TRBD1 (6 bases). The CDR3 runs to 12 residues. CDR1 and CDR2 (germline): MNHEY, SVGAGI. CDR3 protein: CASSYESGVLRF. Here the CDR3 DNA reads TGTGCCAGCAGTTACGAATCAGGGGTACTCCGTTTT.

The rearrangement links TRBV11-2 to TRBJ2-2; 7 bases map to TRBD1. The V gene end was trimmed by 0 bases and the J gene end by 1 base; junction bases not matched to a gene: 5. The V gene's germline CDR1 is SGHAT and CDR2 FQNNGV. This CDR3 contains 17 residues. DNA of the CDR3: TGTGCCAGCAGCTTAGATCAAGGGACAGTGAACACCGGGGAGCTGTTTTTT. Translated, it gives CASSLDQGTVNTGELFF.

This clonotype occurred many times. The CDR3, as DNA: TGTGCCAGCAGCGCAAGGACAGGGGTGGACTATGGCTACACCTTC. Its protein is CASSARTGVDYGYTF. The chain combines TRBV9 with TRBJ1-2; 9 bases fit TRBD1. This CDR3 comprises 15 residues. The V gene's germline CDR1 is SGDLS and CDR2 YYNGEE. V gave up 3 bases and J gave up 3 bases; unmatched junction bases: 6.

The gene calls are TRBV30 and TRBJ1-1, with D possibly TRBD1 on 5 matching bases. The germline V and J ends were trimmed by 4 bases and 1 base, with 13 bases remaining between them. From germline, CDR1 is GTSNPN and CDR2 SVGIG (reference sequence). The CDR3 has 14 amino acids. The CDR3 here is CAWIFGRGNTEAFF. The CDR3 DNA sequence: TGTGCCTGGATCTTCGGTAGGGGGAACACTGAAGCTTTCTTT.

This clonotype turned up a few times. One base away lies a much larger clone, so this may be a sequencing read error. CDR3 nucleotides: TGTGCCAGCAGCTCACCCTGGGGGACCTACAATGTGCAGTTCTTC. Translating gives CASSSPWGTYNVQFF. J is TRBJ2-1 and V is TRBV11-2; D is perhaps TRBD1 or TRBD2 (5 bases each). Germline lookup yields CDR1 SGHAT and CDR2 FQNNGV. This CDR3 spans 15 amino acids.

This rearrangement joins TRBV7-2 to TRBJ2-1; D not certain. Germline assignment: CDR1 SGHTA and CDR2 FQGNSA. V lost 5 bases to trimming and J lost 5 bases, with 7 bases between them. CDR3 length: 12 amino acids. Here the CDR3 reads CASSAFNNEQFF. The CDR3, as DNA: TGTGCCAGCAGCGCTTTCAACAATGAGCAGTTCTTC.

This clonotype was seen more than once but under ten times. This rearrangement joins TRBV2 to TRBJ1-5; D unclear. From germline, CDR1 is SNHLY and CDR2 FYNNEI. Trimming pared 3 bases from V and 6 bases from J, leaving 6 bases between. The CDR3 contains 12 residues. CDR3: CASSDAIQPQHF. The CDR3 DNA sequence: TGTGCCAGCAGTGATGCCATTCAGCCCCAGCATTTT.

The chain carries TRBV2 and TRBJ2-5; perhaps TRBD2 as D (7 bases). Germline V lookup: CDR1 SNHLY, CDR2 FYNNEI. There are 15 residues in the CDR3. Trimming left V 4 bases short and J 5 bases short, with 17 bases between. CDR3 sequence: CASSATGGRPETQYF. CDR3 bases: TGTGCCAGCAGTGCGACGGGGGGCCGTCCGGAGACCCAGTACTTC.

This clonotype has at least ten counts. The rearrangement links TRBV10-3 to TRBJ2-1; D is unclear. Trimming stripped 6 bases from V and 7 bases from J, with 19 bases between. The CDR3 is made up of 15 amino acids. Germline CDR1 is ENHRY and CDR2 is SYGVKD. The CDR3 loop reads CAIRGSSSVGNEQFF. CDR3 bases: TGTGCCATCAGGGGTTCTTCTAGTGTCGGGAATGAGCAGTTCTTC.

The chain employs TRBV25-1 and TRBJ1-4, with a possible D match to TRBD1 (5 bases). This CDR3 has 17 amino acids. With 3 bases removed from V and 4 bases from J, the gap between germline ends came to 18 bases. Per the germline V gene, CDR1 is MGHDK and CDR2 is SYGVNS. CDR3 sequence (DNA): TGTGCCAGCAGTGATTTACGGGACGGAGGATATAATGAAAAACTGTTTTTT. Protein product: CASSDLRDGGYNEKLFF.